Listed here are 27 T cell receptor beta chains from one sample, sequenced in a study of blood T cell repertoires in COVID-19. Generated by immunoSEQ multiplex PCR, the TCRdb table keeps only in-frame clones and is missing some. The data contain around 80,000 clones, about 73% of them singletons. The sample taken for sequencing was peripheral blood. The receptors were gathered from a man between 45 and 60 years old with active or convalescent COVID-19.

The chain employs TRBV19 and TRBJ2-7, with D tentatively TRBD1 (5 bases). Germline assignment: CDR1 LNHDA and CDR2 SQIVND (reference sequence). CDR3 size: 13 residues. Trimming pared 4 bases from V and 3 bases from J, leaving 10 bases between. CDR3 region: CASSTTDSYEQYF. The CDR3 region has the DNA TGTGCCAGTAGTACCACTGACAGCTACGAGCAGTACTTC.

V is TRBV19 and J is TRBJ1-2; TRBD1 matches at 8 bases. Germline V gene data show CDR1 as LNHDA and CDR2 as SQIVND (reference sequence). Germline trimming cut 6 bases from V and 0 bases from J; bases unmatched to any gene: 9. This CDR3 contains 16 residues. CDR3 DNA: TGTGCCAGTAGACCCCAAGGGACAGGAGCTAACTATGGCTACACCTTC. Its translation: CASRPQGTGANYGYTF. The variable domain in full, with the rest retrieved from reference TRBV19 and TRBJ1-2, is DGGITQSPKYLFRKEGQNVTLSCEQNLNHDAMYWYRQDPGQGLRLIYYSQIVNDFQKGDIAEGYSVSREKKESFPLTVTSAQKNPTAFYLCASRPQGTGANYGYTFGSGTRLTVV.

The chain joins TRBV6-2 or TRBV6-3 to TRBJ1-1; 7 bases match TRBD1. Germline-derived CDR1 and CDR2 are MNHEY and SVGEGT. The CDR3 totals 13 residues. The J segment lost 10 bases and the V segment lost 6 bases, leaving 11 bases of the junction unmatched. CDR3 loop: CASSRTGTLTAFF. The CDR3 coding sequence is TGTGCCAGCAGCCGGACAGGAACACTGACAGCTTTCTTT.

CDR3 sequence (DNA): TGTGCCAGTAGTACGGGAACGGGGGTTCGAGCTTTCTTT. It translates to CASSTGTGVRAFF. The V and J genes are TRBV19 and TRBJ1-1; TRBD1 might be the D (5 bases). The germline CDR1 and CDR2 sequences are LNHDA and SQIVND (reference sequence). The germline V and J ends were trimmed by 4 bases and 10 bases, with 16 bases remaining between them. The CDR3 has 13 residues.

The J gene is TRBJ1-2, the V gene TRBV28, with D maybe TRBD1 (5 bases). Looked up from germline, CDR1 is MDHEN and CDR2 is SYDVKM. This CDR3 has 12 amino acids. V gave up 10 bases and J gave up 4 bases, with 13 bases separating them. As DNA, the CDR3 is TGTGCCACTTCGACAGTGGTCTATGGCTACACCTTC. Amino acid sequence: CATSTVVYGYTF.

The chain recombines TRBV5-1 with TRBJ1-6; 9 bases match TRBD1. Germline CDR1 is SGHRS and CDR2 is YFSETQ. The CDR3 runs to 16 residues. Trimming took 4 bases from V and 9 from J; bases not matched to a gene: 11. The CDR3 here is CASSPTPGQGGSPLHF. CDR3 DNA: TGCGCCAGCAGCCCTACTCCGGGACAGGGAGGTTCACCCCTCCACTTT.

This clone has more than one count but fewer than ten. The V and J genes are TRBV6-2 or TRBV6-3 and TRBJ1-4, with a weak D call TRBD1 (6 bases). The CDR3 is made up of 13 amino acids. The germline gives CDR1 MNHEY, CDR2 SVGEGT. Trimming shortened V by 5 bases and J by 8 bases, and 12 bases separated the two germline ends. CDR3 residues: CASSTLDSEKLFF. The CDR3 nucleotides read TGTGCCAGCAGTACCCTGGACAGCGAAAAACTGTTTTTT.

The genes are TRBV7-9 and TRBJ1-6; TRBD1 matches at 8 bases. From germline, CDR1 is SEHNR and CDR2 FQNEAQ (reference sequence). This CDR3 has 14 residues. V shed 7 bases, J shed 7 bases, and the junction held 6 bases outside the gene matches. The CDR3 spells CASNRQGANSPLHF. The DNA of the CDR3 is TGTGCCAGCAACCGGCAGGGGGCCAATTCACCCCTCCACTTT.

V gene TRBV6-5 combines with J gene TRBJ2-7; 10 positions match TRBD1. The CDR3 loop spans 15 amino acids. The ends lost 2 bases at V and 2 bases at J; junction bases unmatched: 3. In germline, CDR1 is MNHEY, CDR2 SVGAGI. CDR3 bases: TGTGCCAGCAGTTACGGGACAGGGGTGACCTACGAGCAGTACTTC. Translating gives CASSYGTGVTYEQYF.

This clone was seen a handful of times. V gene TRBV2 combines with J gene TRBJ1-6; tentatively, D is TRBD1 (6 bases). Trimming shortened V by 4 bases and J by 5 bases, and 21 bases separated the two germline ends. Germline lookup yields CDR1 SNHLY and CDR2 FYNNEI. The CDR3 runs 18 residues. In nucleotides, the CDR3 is TGTGCCAGCAGTGTTTCGGGGCGGGGGGCCGCTGATAATTCACCCCTCCACTTT. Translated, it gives CASSVSGRGAADNSPLHF.

CDR3 sequence: CASSPGTGQRDTEAFF. The CDR3 nucleotides are TGTGCCAGCAGCCCCGGGACAGGGCAGAGGGACACTGAAGCTTTCTTT. The chain employs TRBV5-6 and TRBJ1-1, with 9 bases identical to TRBD1. CDR3 length: 16 residues. The V and J ends lost 4 bases and 3 bases, in that order; junction bases with no gene match: 10. Germline V gene data show CDR1 as SGHDT and CDR2 as YYEEEE.

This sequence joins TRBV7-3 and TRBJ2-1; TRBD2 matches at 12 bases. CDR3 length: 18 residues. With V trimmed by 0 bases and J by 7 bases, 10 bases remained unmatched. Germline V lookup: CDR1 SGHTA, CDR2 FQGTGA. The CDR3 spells CASSLTAPSGGAANEQFF. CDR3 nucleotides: TGTGCCAGCAGCTTAACCGCGCCTAGCGGGGGGGCGGCGAATGAGCAGTTCTTC.

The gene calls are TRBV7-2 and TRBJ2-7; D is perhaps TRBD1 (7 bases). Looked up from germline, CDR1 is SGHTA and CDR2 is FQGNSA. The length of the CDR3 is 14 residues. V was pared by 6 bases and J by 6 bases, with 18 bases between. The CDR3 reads CASSRQGLLSEQYF. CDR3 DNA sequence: TGTGCCAGCAGTCGACAGGGACTTCTTAGCGAGCAGTACTTC.

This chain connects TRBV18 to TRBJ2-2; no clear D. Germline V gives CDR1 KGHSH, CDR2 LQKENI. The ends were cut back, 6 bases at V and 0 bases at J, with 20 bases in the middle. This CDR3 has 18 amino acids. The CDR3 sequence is CASSPEPVRPTNTGELFF. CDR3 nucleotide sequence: TGTGCCAGCTCTCCGGAGCCGGTACGTCCAACGAACACCGGGGAGCTGTTTTTT.

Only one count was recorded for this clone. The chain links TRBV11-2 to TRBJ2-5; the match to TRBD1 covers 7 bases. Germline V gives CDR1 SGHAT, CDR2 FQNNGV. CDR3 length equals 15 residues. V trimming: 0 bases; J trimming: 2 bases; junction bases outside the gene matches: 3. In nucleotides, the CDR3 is TGTGCCAGCAGCTTAGATTCGGACAGGCAAGAGACCCAGTACTTC. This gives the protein CASSLDSDRQETQYF.

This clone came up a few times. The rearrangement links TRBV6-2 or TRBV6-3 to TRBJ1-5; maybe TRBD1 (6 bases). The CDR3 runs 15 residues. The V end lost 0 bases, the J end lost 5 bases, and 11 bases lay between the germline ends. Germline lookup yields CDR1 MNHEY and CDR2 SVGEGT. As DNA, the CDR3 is TGTGCCAGCAGTTACTCGAGGGGGGGATATCAGCCCCAGCATTTT. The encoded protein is CASSYSRGGYQPQHF.

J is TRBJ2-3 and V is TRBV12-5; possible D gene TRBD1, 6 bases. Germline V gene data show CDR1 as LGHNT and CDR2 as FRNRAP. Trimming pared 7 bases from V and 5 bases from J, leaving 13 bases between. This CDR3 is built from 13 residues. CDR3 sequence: CASALRGIDTQYF. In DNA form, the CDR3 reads TGTGCTAGTGCCCTGAGGGGGATAGATACGCAGTATTTT. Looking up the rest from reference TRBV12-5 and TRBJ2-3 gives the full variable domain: DARVTQTPRHKVTEMGQEVTMRCQPILGHNTVFWYRQTMMQGLELLAYFRNRAPLDDSGMPKDRFSAEMPDATLATLKIQPSEPRDSAVYFCASALRGIDTQYFGPGTRLTVL.

In DNA, the CDR3 is TGTGCCAGCAGCTCTGGAGTGTCGGGGAAAGCTTTCTTT. Protein sequence: CASSSGVSGKAFF. V usage is TRBV7-2 and J usage is TRBJ1-1; no clear D. V was pared by 4 bases and J by 9 bases, with 15 bases between. This CDR3 has 13 residues. Germline V CDR1 and CDR2: SGHTA, FQGNSA.

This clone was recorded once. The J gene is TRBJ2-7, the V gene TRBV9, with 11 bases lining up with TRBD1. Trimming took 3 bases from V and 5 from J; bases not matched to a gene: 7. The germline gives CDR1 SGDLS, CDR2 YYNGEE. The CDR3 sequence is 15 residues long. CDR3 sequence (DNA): TGTGCCAGCAGCGCGGACAGGGGGCGCCCGGACGAGCAGTACTTC. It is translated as CASSADRGRPDEQYF.

Written as DNA, the CDR3 is TGTGCCAGCAGGAGCGGGTCGAACACCGGGGAGCTGTTTTTT. Translated, it gives CASRSGSNTGELFF. The chain joins TRBV27 to TRBJ2-2; TRBD2 might be the D (6 bases). The V gene's germline CDR1 is MNHEY and CDR2 SMNVEV (reference sequence). The germline V and J ends were trimmed by 6 bases and 0 bases, with 8 bases remaining between them. The CDR3 covers 14 residues.

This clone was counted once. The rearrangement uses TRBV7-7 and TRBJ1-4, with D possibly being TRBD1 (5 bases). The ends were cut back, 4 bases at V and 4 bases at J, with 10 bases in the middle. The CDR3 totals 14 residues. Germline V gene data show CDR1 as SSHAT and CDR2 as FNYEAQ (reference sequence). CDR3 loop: CASSSGTFNEKLFF. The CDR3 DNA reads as TGTGCCAGCAGCTCAGGGACTTTTAATGAAAAACTGTTTTTT. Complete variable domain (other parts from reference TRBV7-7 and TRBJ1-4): GAGVSQSPRYKVTKRGQDVTLRCDPISSHATLYWYQQALGQGPEFLTYFNYEAQPDKSGLPSDRFSAERPEGSISTLTIQRTEQRDSAMYRCASSSGTFNEKLFFGSGTQLSVL.

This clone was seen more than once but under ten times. CDR3 DNA sequence: TGTGCCAGCAGACAGTCGGATAGCAATCAGCCCCAGCATTTT. This sequence encodes CASRQSDSNQPQHF. V gene TRBV5-5 combines with J gene TRBJ1-5, with D uncertain. Trimming removed 5 bases at V and 0 bases at J, with 9 bases between. The CDR3 consists of 14 residues. Germline CDR1 and CDR2: SGHKS and YYEKEE (reference sequence).

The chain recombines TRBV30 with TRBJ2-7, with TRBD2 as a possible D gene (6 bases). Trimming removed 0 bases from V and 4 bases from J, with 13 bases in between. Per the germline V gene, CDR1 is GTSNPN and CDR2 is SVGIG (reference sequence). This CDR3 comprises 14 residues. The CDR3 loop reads CAWSVRGIRYEQYF. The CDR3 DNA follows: TGTGCCTGGAGTGTACGGGGGATTAGGTACGAGCAGTACTTC.

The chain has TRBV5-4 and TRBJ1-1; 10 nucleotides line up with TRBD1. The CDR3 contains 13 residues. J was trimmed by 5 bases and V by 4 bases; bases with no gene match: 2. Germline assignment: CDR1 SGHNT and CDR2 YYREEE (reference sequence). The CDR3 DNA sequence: TGTGCCAGCAGCCGGACAGGGGGGACTGAAGCTTTCTTT. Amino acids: CASSRTGGTEAFF.

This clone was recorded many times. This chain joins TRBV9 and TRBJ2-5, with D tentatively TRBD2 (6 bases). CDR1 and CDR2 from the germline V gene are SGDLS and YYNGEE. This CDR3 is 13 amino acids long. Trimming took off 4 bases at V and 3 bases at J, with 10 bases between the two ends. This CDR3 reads CASSPGTEETQYF. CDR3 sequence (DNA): TGTGCCAGCAGCCCCGGGACTGAAGAGACCCAGTACTTC.

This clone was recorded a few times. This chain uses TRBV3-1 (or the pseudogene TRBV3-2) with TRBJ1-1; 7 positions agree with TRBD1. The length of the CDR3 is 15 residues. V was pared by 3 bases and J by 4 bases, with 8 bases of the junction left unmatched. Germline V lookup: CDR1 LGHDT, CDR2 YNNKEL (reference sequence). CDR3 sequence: CASSQIRGERTEAFF. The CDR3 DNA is TGTGCCAGCAGCCAGATCAGGGGGGAGCGCACTGAAGCTTTCTTT.

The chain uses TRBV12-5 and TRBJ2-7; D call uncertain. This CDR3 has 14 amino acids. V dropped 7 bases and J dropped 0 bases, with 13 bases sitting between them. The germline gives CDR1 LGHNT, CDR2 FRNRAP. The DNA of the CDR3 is TGTGCTAGTGCCTCGAGGCAGCCCTCCTACGAGCAGTACTTC. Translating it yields CASASRQPSYEQYF.